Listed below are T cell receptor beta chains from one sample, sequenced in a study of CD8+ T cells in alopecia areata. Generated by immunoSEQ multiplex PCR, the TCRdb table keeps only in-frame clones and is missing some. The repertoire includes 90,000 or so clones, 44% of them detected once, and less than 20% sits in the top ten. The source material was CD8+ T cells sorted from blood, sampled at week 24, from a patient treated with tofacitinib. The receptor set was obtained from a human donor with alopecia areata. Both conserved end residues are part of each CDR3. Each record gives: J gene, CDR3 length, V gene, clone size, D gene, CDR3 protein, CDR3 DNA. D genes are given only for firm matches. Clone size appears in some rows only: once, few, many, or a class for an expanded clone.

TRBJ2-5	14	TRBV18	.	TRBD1	CASSHRDRQETQYF	TGTGCCAGCTCACACCGGGACAGACAAGAGACCCAGTACTTC
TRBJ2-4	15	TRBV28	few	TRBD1	CASRFGTGDENIQYF	TGTGCCAGCAGGTTTGGGACAGGGGACGAAAACATTCAGTACTTC
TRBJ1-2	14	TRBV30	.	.	CAWSISPRHYGYTF	TGTGCCTGGAGTATCTCCCCCAGGCACTATGGCTACACCTTC
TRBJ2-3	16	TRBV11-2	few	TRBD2	CASSLTGGRDTDTQYF	TGTGCCAGCAGCCTTACGGGGGGGAGGGACACAGATACGCAGTATTTT
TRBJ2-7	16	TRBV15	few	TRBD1	CATSSGDRGFSYEQYF	TGTGCCACCAGCAGCGGTGACAGGGGATTCTCCTACGAGCAGTACTTC
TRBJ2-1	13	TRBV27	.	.	CASSAPGLNEQFF	TGTGCCAGCAGTGCTCCTGGTCTTAATGAGCAGTTCTTC
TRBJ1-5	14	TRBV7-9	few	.	CASSLRDSNQPQHF	TGTGCCAGCAGCTTGAGAGATAGCAATCAGCCCCAGCATTTT
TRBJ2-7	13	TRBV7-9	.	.	CASSTSGAYEQYF	TGTGCCAGCAGTACGTCAGGGGCCTACGAGCAGTACTTC
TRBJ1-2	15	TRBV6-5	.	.	CASSPWQATNYGYTF	TGTGCCAGCAGTCCATGGCAGGCTACTAACTATGGCTACACCTTC
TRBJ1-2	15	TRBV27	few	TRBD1	CASSFLGTAEYGYTF	TGTGCCAGCAGTTTTCTCGGGACAGCAGAATATGGCTACACCTTC
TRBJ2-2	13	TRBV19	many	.	CASSTPSRGELFF	TGTGCCAGTAGTACCCCCTCCAGAGGGGAGCTGTTTTTT
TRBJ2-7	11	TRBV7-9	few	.	CASTMGYEQYF	TGTGCCAGCACCATGGGCTACGAGCAGTACTTC
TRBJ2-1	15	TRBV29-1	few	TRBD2	CSVRLAGGPRNEQFF	TGCAGCGTTCGACTAGCGGGAGGGCCCCGCAATGAGCAGTTCTTC
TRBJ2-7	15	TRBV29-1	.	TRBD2	CSVGRLAGDTYEQYF	TGCAGCGTTGGCCGGCTAGCGGGAGATACCTACGAGCAGTACTTC
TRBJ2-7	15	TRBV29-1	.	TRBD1	CSVPVAQGARYEQYF	TGCAGCGTTCCAGTCGCACAGGGGGCGCGGTACGAGCAGTACTTC
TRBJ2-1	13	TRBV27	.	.	CASTGGAGLGQFF	TGTGCCAGCACTGGAGGGGCGGGGTTAGGGCAGTTCTTC
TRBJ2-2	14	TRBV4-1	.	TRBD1	CASSQEQGGGELFF	TGCGCCAGCAGCCAAGAACAGGGGGGAGGGGAGCTGTTTTTT
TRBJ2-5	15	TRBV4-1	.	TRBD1	CASSQTQGALETQYF	TGCGCCAGCAGCCAGACCCAGGGGGCACTGGAGACCCAGTACTTC
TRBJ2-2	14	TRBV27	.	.	CASSPRRYTGELFF	TGTGCCAGCAGTCCGCGACGGTACACCGGGGAGCTGTTTTTT
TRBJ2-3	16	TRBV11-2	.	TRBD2	CASSPEERGWSDTQYF	TGTGCCAGCAGCCCGGAAGAGCGGGGATGGTCAGATACGCAGTATTTT
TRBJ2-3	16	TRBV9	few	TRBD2	CASSAQAGGPTDTQYF	TGTGCCAGCAGCGCTCAAGCGGGAGGGCCCACAGATACGCAGTATTTT
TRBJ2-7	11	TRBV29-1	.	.	CSAYDGYEQYF	TGCAGCGCTTACGACGGCTACGAGCAGTACTTC
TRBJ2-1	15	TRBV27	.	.	CASSPDPWGYNEQFF	TGTGCCAGCAGCCCCGACCCGTGGGGTTACAATGAGCAGTTCTTC
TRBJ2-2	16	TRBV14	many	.	CASSQESSSWAGELFF	TGTGCCAGCAGCCAAGAGTCATCGAGTTGGGCCGGGGAGCTGTTTTTT
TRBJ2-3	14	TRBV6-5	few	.	CASSYGGPQHPQYF	TGTGCCAGCAGTTATGGGGGCCCTCAGCATCCGCAGTATTTT
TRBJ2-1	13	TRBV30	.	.	CAQEETGNNEQFF	TGTGCCCAGGAAGAAACAGGCAACAATGAGCAGTTCTTC
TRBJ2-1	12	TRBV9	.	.	CASSPNSGEQFF	TGTGCCAGCAGCCCCAACTCCGGTGAGCAGTTCTTC
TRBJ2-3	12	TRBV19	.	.	CASGTSTDTQYF	TGTGCCAGTGGTACTAGCACAGATACGCAGTATTTT